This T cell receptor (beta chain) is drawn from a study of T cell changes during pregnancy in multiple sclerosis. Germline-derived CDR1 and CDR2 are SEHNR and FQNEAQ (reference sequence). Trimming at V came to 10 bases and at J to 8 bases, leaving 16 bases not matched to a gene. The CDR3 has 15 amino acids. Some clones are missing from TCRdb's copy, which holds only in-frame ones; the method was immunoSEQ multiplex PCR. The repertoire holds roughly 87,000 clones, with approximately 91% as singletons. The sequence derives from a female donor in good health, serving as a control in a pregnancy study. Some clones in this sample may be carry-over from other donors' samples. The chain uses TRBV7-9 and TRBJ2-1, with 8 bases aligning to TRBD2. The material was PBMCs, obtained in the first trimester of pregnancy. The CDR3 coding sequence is TGTGCCATCCCGAAGGGACTAGGGGGTATCCATGAGCAGTTCTTC. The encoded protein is CAIPKGLGGIHEQFF.